The source of this TCR beta chain is a study of blood T cell repertoires in COVID-19. The overall study: Sources were T cells, B-cell-depleted T cells, or PBMCs; the material itself was cDNA or gDNA.

V was pared by 6 bases and J by 2 bases, with 5 bases of the junction left unmatched. Germline assignment: CDR1 MNHEY and CDR2 SVGAGI. The CDR3 runs to 15 residues. Methods used by the authors: Estimates of nucleated cell counts were drawn from the amplification of reference gene primers. TCRdb's table, derived via immunoSEQ multiplex PCR, lists solely in-frame clones and lacks some. V, J and clone size are taken as reported in that table, and D and trimming were inferred from the DNA itself. The sample records roughly 100,000 clones, around 86% being singletons. The sequencing input was peripheral blood. The sequence was collected from a man aged 45-65 years with acute or convalescent COVID-19. The chain joins TRBV6-5 to TRBJ1-2, with TRBD1 identical over 11 bases. CDR3: CASRTGTGGNYGYTF. The CDR3 DNA reads TGTGCCAGCAGGACCGGGACAGGGGGGAACTATGGCTACACCTTC.